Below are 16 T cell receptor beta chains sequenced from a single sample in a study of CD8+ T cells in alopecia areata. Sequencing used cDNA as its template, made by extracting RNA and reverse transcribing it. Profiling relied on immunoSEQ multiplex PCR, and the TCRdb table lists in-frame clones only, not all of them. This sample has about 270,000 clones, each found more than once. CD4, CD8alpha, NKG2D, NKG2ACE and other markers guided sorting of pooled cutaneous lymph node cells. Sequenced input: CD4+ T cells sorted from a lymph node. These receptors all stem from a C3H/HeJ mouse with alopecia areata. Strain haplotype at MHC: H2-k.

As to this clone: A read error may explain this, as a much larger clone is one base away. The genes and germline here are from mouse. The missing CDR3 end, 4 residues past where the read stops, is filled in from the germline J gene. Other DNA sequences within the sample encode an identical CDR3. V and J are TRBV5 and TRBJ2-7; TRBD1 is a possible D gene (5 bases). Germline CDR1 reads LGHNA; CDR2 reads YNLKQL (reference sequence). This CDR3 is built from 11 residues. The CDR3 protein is CASSDRYEQYF. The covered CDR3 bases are TGTGCCAGCAGTGACAGATAT.

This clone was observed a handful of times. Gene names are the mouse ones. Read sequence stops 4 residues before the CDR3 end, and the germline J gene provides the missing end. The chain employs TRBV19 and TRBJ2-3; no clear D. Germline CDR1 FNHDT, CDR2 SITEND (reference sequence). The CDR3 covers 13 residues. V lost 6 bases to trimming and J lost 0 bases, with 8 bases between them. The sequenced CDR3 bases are TGTGCCAGCACCCGCACTAGTGCAGAA. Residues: CASTRTSAE. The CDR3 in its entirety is CASTRTSAETLYF. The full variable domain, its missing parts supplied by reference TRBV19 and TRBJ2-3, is GGIITQTPKFLIGQEGQKLTLKCQQNFNHDTMYWYRQDSGKGLRLIYYSITENDLQKGDLSEGYDASREKKSSFSLTVTSAQKNEMAVFLCASTRTSAETLYFGSGTRLTVL.

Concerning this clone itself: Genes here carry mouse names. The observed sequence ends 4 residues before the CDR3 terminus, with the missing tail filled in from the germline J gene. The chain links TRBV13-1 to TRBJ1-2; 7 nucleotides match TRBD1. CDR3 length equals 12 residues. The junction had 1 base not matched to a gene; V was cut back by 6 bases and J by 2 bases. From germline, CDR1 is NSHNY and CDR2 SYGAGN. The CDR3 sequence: CASTQGNSDYTF. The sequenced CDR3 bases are TGTGCCAGCACACAGGGGAACTCC.

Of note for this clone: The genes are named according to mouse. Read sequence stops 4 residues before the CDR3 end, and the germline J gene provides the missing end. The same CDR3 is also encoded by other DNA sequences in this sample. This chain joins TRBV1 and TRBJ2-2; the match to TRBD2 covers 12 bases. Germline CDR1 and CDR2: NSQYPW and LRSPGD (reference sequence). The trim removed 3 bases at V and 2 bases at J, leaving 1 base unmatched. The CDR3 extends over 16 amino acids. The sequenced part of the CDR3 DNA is TGCACCTGCAGTGCCGGACTGGGGGGGAACACCGGG. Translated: CTCSAGLGGNTG. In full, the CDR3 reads CTCSAGLGGNTGQLYF.

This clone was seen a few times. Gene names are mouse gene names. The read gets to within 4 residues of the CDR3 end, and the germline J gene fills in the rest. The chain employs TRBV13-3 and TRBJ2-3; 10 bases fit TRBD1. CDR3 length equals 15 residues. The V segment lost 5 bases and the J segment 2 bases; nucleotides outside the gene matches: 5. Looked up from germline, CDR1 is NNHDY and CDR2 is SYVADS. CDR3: CASRAGTGVAETLYF. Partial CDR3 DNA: TGTGCCAGCAGAGCCGGGACAGGGGTTGCAGAA.

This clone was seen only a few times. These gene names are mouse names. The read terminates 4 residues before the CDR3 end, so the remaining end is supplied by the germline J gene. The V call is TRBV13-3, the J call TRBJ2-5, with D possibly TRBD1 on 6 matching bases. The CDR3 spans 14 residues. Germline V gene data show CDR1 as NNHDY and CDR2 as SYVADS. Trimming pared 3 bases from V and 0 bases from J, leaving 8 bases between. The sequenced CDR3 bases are TGTGCCAGCAGTGGGACAGTTAACCAAGAC. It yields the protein CASSGTVNQD. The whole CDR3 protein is CASSGTVNQDTQYF.

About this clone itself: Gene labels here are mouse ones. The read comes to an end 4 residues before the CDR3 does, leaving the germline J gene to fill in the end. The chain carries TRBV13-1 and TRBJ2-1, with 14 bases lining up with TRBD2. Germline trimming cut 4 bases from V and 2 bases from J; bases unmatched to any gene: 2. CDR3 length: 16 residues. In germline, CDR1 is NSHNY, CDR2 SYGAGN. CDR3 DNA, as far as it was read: TGTGCCAGCAGTCGGGACTGGGGGGGCGACTATGCT. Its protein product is CASSRDWGGDYA. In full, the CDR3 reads CASSRDWGGDYAEQFF.

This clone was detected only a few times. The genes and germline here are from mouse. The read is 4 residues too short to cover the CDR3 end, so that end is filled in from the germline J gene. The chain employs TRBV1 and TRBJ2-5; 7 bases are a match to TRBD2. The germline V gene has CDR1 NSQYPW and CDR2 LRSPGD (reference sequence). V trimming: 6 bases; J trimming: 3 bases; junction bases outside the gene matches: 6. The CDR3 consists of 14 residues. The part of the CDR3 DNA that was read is TGCACCTGCAGCCCGGGGGGGGAGCAAGAC. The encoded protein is CTCSPGGEQD. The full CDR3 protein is CTCSPGGEQDTQYF.

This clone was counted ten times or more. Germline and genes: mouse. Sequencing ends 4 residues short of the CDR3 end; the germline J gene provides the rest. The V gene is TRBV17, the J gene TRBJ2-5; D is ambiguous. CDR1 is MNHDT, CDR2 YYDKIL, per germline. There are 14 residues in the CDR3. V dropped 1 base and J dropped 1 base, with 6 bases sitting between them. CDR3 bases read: TGTGCTAGCAGTAGAGTCCAAGACCAAGAC. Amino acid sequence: CASSRVQDQD. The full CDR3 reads CASSRVQDQDTQYF.

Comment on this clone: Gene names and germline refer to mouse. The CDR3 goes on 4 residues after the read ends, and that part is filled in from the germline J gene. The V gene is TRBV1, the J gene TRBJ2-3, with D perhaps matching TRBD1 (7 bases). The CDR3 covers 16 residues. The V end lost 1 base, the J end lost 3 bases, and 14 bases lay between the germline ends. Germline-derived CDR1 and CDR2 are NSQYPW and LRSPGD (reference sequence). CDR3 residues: CTCSAGGGGEAETLYF. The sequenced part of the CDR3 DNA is TGCACCTGCAGTGCAGGAGGGGGCGGAGAGGCAGAA. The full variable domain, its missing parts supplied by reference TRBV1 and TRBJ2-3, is VTLLEQNPRWRLVPRGQAVNLRCILKNSQYPWMSWYQQDLQKQLQWLFTLRSPGDKEVKSLPGADYLATRVTDTELRLQVANMSQGRTLYCTCSAGGGGEAETLYFGSGTRLTVL.

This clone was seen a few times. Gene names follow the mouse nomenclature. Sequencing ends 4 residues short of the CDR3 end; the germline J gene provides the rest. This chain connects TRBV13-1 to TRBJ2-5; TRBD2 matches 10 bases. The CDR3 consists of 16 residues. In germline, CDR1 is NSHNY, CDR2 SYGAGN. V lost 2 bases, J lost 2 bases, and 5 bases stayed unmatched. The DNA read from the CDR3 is TGTGCCAGCAGTGACTGGGGGGGCGCTGGCCAAGAC. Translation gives CASSDWGGAGQD. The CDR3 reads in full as CASSDWGGAGQDTQYF.

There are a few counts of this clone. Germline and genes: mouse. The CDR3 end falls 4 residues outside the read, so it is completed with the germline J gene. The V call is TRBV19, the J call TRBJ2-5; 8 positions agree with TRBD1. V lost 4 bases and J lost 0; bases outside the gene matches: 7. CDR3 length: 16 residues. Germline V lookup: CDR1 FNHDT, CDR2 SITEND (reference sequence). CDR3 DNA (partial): TGTGCCAGCAGTCCCGGGACAGGAGTTAACCAAGAC. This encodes CASSPGTGVNQD. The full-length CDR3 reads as CASSPGTGVNQDTQYF.

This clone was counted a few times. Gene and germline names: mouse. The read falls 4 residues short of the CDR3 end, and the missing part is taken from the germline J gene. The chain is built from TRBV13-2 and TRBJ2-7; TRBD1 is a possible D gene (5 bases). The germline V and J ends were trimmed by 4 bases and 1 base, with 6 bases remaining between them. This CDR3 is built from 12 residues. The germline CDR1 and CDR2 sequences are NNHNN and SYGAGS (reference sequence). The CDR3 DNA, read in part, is TGTGCCAGCGGTAAGGGGTCCTAT. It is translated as CASGKGSY. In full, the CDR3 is CASGKGSYEQYF.

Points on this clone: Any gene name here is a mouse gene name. The CDR3 loop is CTCSGLVINTLYF. The part of the CDR3 DNA that was read is TGCACCTGCAGTGGACTGGTGATTAAC. The chain is built from TRBV1 and TRBJ2-4; perhaps TRBD2 as D (6 bases). The read falls 4 residues short of the CDR3 end, and the missing part is taken from the germline J gene. In germline, CDR1 is NSQYPW, CDR2 LRSPGD (reference sequence). The length of the CDR3 is 13 residues.

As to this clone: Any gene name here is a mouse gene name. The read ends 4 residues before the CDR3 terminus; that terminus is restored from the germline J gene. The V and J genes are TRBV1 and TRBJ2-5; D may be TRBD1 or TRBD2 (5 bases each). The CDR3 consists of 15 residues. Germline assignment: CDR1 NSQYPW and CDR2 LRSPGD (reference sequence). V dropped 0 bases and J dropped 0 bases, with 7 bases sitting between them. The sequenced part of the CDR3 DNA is TGCACCTGCAGTGCAGAGGGGGACAACCAAGAC. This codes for CTCSAEGDNQD. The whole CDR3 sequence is CTCSAEGDNQDTQYF.

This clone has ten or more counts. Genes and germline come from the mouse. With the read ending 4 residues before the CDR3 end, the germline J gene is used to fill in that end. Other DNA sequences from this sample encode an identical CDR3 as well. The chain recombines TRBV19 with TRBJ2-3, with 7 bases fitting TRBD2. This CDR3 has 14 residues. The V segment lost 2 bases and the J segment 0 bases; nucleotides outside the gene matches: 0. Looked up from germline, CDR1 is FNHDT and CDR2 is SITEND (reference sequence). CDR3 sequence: CASSMGGSAETLYF. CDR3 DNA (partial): TGTGCCAGCAGTATGGGGGGGAGTGCAGAA.